This T cell receptor (beta chain) was recorded in a study of T cells after yellow fever vaccination. TCRdb called the 5' RACE reads again in MiXCR, with one record for every CDR3 protein. The data show about 630,000 distinct CDR3 sequences, with about 12% seen just once and under 15% held by the top ten. This clonotype appeared a few times. Its target is unknown. Germline CDR1 reads SGHVS; CDR2 reads FNYEAQ. Trimming shortened V by 6 bases and J by 4 bases, and 19 bases separated the two germline ends. CDR3 length: 15 residues. Study findings and constraints: Booster samples showed a return of most primary-vaccination clones (around 96% CD4, around 85% CD8). Only a small proportion of the clonotypes turned up in both the CD4 and the CD8 compartments, likely arising from convergent recombination. Though weaker, the secondary response peaked faster, on day 5 versus 15.

The receptor was isolated from a man aged 30-40 years who received the YFV17D yellow fever vaccine. The sequencing here drew on PBMCs, taken on the day of the yellow fever booster vaccination. The genes are TRBV7-6 and TRBJ2-7; tentatively, D is TRBD2 (5 bases). In nucleotides, the CDR3 is TGTGCCAGCAGTGCGACCCAAATCGGACTTTACGAGCAGTACTTC. Encoded protein: CASSATQIGLYEQYF.